This TCR beta chain was captured by sequencing in a study of cytomegalovirus exposure and HLA in healthy donors. Broader study findings: It was confirmed in vitro that three of the CMV-associated chains were specific for CMV antigens.

Primers: 60 Vbeta forward and 13 Jbeta reverse. Generated by immunoSEQ multiplex PCR, the TCRdb table keeps only in-frame clones and is missing some. Across about 83,000 clones, the top ten clones capture 3.8% of the sample. As concerns this clone: Its matching antigen is unknown.

Germline CDR1 SGHRS, CDR2 YFSETQ. With V trimmed by 6 bases and J by 1 base, 12 bases remained unmatched. The CDR3 is made up of 16 amino acids. V gene TRBV5-1 combines with J gene TRBJ2-5; 7 nucleotides agree with TRBD1. The sequence was collected from a young man in good health and CMV-seropositive. Material for sequencing was PBMCs. CDR3: CASTPRAGGAQETQYF. Here the CDR3 DNA reads TGCGCCAGCACCCCCCGGGCAGGGGGTGCCCAAGAGACCCAGTACTTC.